The 2 T cell receptor beta chains below all came from one sample that was sequenced in a study of low-dose radiotherapy and immunotherapy resistance in tumors. TRAV and TRBV primers primed cDNA for both TCRalpha and TCRbeta. The authors amplified TCRs for about 20 PCR cycles with a constant-region primer and a V-primer adapter. TCRdb passed the reads through MiXCR, listing each CDR3 protein once. The table has 7,500 to 10,000 distinct CDR3 sequences, 60% to 80% seen once. Receptors were obtained from a human donor with advanced metastatic prostate, ovarian, gallbladder or colorectal cancer (not recorded which). This table probably holds off-target reads from a library built for another chain.

V usage is TRBV6-2 or TRBV6-3 and J usage is TRBJ1-2; D unclear. Between the trimmed V and J ends, which lost 4 bases and 4 bases, there was a span of 4 bases. CDR3 length: 11 amino acids. The germline V gene has CDR1 MNHEY and CDR2 SVGEGT. The DNA of the CDR3 is TGTGCCAGCAGTTCCCGCTATGGCTACACCTTC. Its protein product is CASSSRYGYTF.

This rearrangement joins TRBV18 to TRBJ2-3, with TRBD1 matching 7 bases. V was pared by 4 bases and J by 4 bases, with 8 bases of the junction left unmatched. CDR3 length: 15 amino acids. CDR1 is KGHSH, CDR2 LQKENI, per germline. The CDR3 sequence is CASSRRDRLSDTQYF. The CDR3 DNA follows: TGTGCCAGCTCACGCCGGGACAGACTTTCAGATACGCAGTATTTT.